This TCR beta chain was profiled in a study of T cells after yellow fever vaccination. Study as a whole: Fractions low in cell number were prepared with SMART-Seq v4 Ultra Low Input.

This clonotype was recorded a few times. As TCR cDNA was made by 5'RACE template switching, a universal primer site and UMIs were added. TCRdb recomputed calls from the 5' RACE reads with MiXCR, one row per CDR3 protein. The sample lists 550,000 or so distinct CDR3 sequences, less than 20% occurring once. The CDR3 spans 14 residues. Germline-derived CDR1 and CDR2 are DFQATT and SNEGSKA (reference sequence). V dropped 5 bases and J dropped 4; count of bases not matched to a gene: 7. The sequencing used PBMCs, collected 15 days after the yellow fever booster vaccination. The receptor's source is a young man who received the YFV17D yellow fever vaccine. V gene TRBV20-1 combines with J gene TRBJ2-3; 9 bases match TRBD2. CDR3 nucleotide sequence: TGCAGTGCTCCTCCAGCGGGAGGTGCAGATACGCAGTATTTT. Encoded protein: CSAPPAGGADTQYF.